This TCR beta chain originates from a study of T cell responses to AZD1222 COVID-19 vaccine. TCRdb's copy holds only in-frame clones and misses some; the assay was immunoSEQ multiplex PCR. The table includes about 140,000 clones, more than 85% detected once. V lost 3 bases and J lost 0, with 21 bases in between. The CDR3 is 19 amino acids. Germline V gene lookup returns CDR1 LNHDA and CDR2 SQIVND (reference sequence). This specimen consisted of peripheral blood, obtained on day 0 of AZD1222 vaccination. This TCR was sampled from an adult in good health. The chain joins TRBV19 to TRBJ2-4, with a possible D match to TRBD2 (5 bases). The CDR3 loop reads CASSIDGRGPHLAKNIQYF. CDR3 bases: TGTGCCAGTAGTATCGATGGCCGAGGGCCCCACTTAGCCAAAAACATTCAGTACTTC.